This is a list of T cell receptor beta chains from one sample in a study of blood T cell repertoires in COVID-19. Only in-frame clones appear in the TCRdb table, and some are missing; sequencing was by immunoSEQ multiplex PCR. Among a few hundred thousand clones listed, around four fifths were seen once. The sample taken for sequencing was PBMCs or T cells enriched from blood (not recorded which). The source is a man in his forties who had recovered from COVID-19. Each CDR3 is given with its conserved first and last residue. D genes are given only for firm matches. The listing skips clone size in some rows; elsewhere it reads once, few, many or a size class.

abundance	d_gene	v_gene	j_gene	CDR3aa	CDR3nt
-	-	TRBV18	TRBJ1-2	CASSPPLGQGTNYGYTF	TGTGCCAGCTCACCACCCCTTGGTCAGGGTACCAACTATGGCTACACCTTC
-	-	TRBV28	TRBJ2-5	CASSSGVTETQYF	TGTGCCAGCAGCTCGGGGGTAACAGAGACCCAGTACTTC
-	-	TRBV3-1/TRBV3-2	TRBJ1-5	CASSPFGENQPQHF	TGTGCCAGCAGCCCCTTTGGAGAGAACCAGCCCCAGCATTTT
-	TRBD2	TRBV9	TRBJ2-1	CASSGPHSGGRNEQFF	TGTGCCAGCAGCGGCCCCCACAGCGGGGGGCGTAATGAGCAGTTCTTC
-	TRBD1	TRBV5-1	TRBJ1-1	CASIEGQPGQGYEAFF	TGCGCCAGCATAGAGGGTCAACCGGGACAGGGCTATGAAGCTTTCTTT
-	TRBD1	TRBV6-5	TRBJ1-1	CASSYRPQGTSEAFF	TGTGCCAGCAGTTACCGACCACAGGGGACATCAGAAGCTTTCTTT
-	-	TRBV10-3	TRBJ2-7	CAISGGVEQYF	TGTGCCATCAGTGGGGGGGTCGAGCAGTACTTC
-	TRBD1	TRBV30	TRBJ1-1	CAWSFGGGADTEAFF	TGTGCCTGGAGTTTTGGAGGGGGCGCAGACACTGAAGCTTTCTTT
once	-	TRBV29-1	TRBJ1-1	CSVRGTFEAFF	TGCAGCGTTCGCGGAACCTTTGAAGCTTTCTTT
-	TRBD2	TRBV3-1/TRBV3-2	TRBJ2-3	CASSQRIAGALTDTQYF	TGTGCCAGCAGCCAGCGAATAGCGGGGGCCCTCACAGATACGCAGTATTTT
-	TRBD1	TRBV2	TRBJ1-5	CASGRDRDNQPQHF	TGTGCCAGCGGCCGGGACAGGGACAATCAGCCCCAGCATTTT
-	-	TRBV6-2/TRBV6-3	TRBJ1-5	CASSYSRVNQPQHF	TGTGCCAGCAGTTACTCGCGGGTCAATCAGCCCCAGCATTTT
few	TRBD1	TRBV28	TRBJ1-2	CASRAQGADGYTF	TGTGCCAGCAGGGCACAGGGGGCAGATGGCTACACCTTC
-	-	TRBV11-3	TRBJ2-2	CASSFQVTGELFF	TGTGCCAGCAGCTTCCAGGTCACCGGGGAGCTGTTTTTT
-	-	TRBV16	TRBJ1-2	CASSRHANYGYTF	TGTGCCAGCAGCCGACATGCAAACTATGGCTACACCTTC
-	-	TRBV27	TRBJ2-7	CASSSDSSYEQYF	TGTGCCAGCAGTTCGGACAGCTCCTACGAGCAGTACTTC
-	TRBD1	TRBV9	TRBJ1-4	CASSVSRGQREKLFF	TGTGCCAGCAGCGTTTCAAGGGGGCAACGTGAAAAACTGTTTTTT
-	-	TRBV3-1/TRBV3-2	TRBJ2-3	CASSQAQGPDTQYF	TGTGCCAGCAGCCAAGCGCAGGGCCCCGATACGCAGTATTTT
-	-	TRBV30	TRBJ1-2	CAWSVRPGVSGYGYTF	TGTGCCTGGAGTGTACGGCCCGGGGTCAGTGGGTATGGCTACACCTTC
-	-	TRBV5-1	TRBJ1-5	CASSNGQINQPQHF	TGCGCCAGCAGCAACGGACAGATCAATCAGCCCCAGCATTTT
-	TRBD1	TRBV30	TRBJ2-7	CAWSLTGLGEQYF	TGTGCCTGGAGTTTGACAGGGTTGGGGGAGCAGTACTTC
-	-	TRBV5-4	TRBJ1-1	CASSGPRTEAFF	TGTGCCAGCTCAGGGCCCCGCACTGAAGCTTTCTTT
-	-	TRBV4-1	TRBJ1-4	CASSRVDNTLNEKLFF	TGCGCCAGCAGCCGAGTAGACAACACCCTTAATGAAAAACTGTTTTTT
-	-	TRBV11-2	TRBJ1-2	CASSLSPPGAPGGGYTF	TGTGCCAGCAGCTTATCCCCGCCGGGGGCGCCGGGGGGAGGCTACACCTTC
-	-	TRBV11-2	TRBJ2-7	CASSLDREVGQASYEQYF	TGTGCCAGCAGCTTAGATAGAGAAGTGGGGCAGGCCTCCTACGAGCAGTACTTC
-	-	TRBV27	TRBJ1-4	CASLQTTNEKLFF	TGTGCCAGCTTACAGACAACTAATGAAAAACTGTTTTTT
-	TRBD1	TRBV7-9	TRBJ2-7	CASGQGAGYEQYF	TGTGCCAGTGGACAGGGGGCGGGCTACGAGCAGTACTTC
-	TRBD2	TRBV5-4	TRBJ2-2	CASSLGGTSGNTGELFF	TGTGCCAGCAGCTTGGGGGGGACTAGTGGTAACACCGGGGAGCTGTTTTTT
-	-	TRBV6-5	TRBJ2-7	CASSYSTGTYEQYF	TGTGCCAGCAGTTACTCGACAGGAACCTACGAGCAGTACTTC
-	TRBD1	TRBV9	TRBJ1-2	CASSSGTGGNYGYTF	TGTGCCAGCAGCTCTGGGACAGGCGGTAACTATGGCTACACCTTC
-	TRBD1	TRBV15	TRBJ1-2	CATSRSGRGPNYGYTF	TGTGCCACCAGCAGATCCGGGAGGGGGCCTAACTATGGCTACACCTTC
-	-	TRBV3-1/TRBV3-2	TRBJ2-1	CASRPSAGSEQFF	TGTGCCAGCAGACCTAGCGCCGGCAGTGAGCAGTTCTTC
once	-	TRBV7-8	TRBJ1-2	CASSSRTGGTRNGYTF	TGTGCCAGCAGCTCCCGGACCGGGGGGACACGGAATGGCTACACCTTC
-	TRBD1	TRBV3-1/TRBV3-2	TRBJ1-2	CASSLRGQNYGYTF	TGTGCCAGCAGTTTACGGGGACAGAACTATGGCTACACCTTC
few	-	TRBV28	TRBJ1-2	CAGGQSKGGYTF	TGTGCGGGGGGGCAGTCCAAGGGTGGCTACACCTTC
-	TRBD1	TRBV6-5	TRBJ1-2	CASSYVEGQGSGYTF	TGTGCCAGCAGTTACGTTGAGGGACAGGGATCTGGCTACACCTTC
few	TRBD1	TRBV7-2	TRBJ1-1	CASSWSGTANTEAFF	TGTGCCAGCAGCTGGTCCGGGACAGCGAACACTGAAGCTTTCTTT
-	-	TRBV10-2	TRBJ2-1	CASRTYNYEDNEQFF	TGCGCCAGCAGGACTTATAACTACGAGGACAATGAGCAGTTCTTC
few	TRBD1	TRBV7-9	TRBJ2-5	CASRSGDRPLKETQYF	TGTGCCAGCAGATCCGGGGACAGGCCCCTAAAAGAGACCCAGTACTTC
-	TRBD2	TRBV7-3	TRBJ2-3	CASSIGLAVSTDTQYF	TGTGCCAGCAGCATTGGACTAGCGGTTAGCACAGATACGCAGTATTTT
-	TRBD1	TRBV5-1	TRBJ1-4	CASSIGDRGVEKLFF	TGCGCCAGCAGCATAGGGGACAGGGGAGTTGAAAAACTGTTTTTT
few	TRBD1	TRBV4-1	TRBJ1-5	CASSQETGGWLGGNQPQHF	TGCGCCAGCAGCCAAGAAACAGGGGGCTGGCTTGGAGGCAATCAGCCCCAGCATTTT
-	TRBD1	TRBV18	TRBJ1-3	CASSPTTGGGNTIYF	TGTGCCAGCTCACCAACGACAGGGGGTGGAAACACCATATATTTT
-	-	TRBV11-2	TRBJ1-1	CASSFLGRGRNTEAFF	TGTGCCAGCAGCTTCTTGGGCCGGGGTCGGAACACTGAAGCTTTCTTT
-	TRBD2	TRBV7-3	TRBJ2-1	CASSRGGGGDNEQFF	TGTGCCAGCAGCCGGGGCGGCGGGGGTGACAATGAGCAGTTCTTC
-	TRBD1	TRBV5-4	TRBJ1-2	CASSRQKSGTGGANYGYTF	TGTGCCAGCAGCCGCCAAAAATCCGGGACAGGGGGCGCTAACTATGGCTACACCTTC
-	-	TRBV28	TRBJ1-1	CASKIRPPGIRNTEAFF	TGTGCCAGCAAGATACGGCCGCCGGGGATACGAAACACTGAAGCTTTCTTT
-	TRBD2	TRBV7-9	TRBJ2-3	CASSLAQAGDGTQYF	TGTGCCAGCAGCCTAGCCCAAGCGGGAGACGGTACGCAGTATTTT
-	-	TRBV7-7	TRBJ2-2	CASSLKISGGTGELFF	TGTGCCAGCAGCTTAAAGATCTCAGGAGGGACCGGGGAGCTGTTTTTT
-	-	TRBV28	TRBJ1-6	CASRWQDNSPLHF	TGTGCCAGCAGGTGGCAGGATAATTCACCCCTCCACTTT
-	TRBD2	TRBV2	TRBJ2-5	CASTRGISVGQETQYF	TGTGCCAGCACGCGGGGGATCTCGGTGGGGCAAGAGACCCAGTACTTC
-	-	TRBV11-2	TRBJ2-1	CASSFEVSSYNEQFF	TGTGCCAGCAGCTTCGAGGTAAGCTCCTACAATGAGCAGTTCTTC
-	-	TRBV2	TRBJ2-3	CASSRQGGSTDTQYF	TGTGCCAGCAGTAGACAGGGAGGTAGCACAGATACGCAGTATTTT
-	-	TRBV6-1	TRBJ2-5	CASSELAGAAQETQYF	TGTGCCAGCAGTGAATTAGCAGGGGCCGCCCAAGAGACCCAGTACTTC
few	-	TRBV6-5	TRBJ1-3	CATSLQASGNTIYF	TGTGCCACCTCCCTCCAGGCCTCTGGAAACACCATATATTTT
-	TRBD1	TRBV29-1	TRBJ1-2	CSVGVTGHYGYTF	TGCAGCGTTGGAGTGACAGGGCACTATGGCTACACCTTC
few	TRBD2	TRBV6-2/TRBV6-3	TRBJ2-7	CASSDGGAYEQYF	TGTGCCAGCAGTGACGGGGGGGCCTACGAGCAGTACTTC